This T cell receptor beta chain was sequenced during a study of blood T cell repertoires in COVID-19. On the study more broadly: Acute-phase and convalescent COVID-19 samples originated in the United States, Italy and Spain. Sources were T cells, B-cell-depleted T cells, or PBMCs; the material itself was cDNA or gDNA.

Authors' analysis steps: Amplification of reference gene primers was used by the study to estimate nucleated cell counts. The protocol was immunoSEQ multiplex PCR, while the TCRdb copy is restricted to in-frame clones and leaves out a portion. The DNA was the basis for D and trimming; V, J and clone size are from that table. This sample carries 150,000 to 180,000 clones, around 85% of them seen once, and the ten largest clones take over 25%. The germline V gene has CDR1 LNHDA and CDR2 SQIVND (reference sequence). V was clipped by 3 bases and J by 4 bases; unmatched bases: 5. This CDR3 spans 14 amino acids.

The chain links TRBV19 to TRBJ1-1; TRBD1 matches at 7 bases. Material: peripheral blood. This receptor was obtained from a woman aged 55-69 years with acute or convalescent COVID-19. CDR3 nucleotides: TGTGCCAGTAGTATTGCAGGGGGTCTCACTGAAGCTTTCTTT. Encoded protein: CASSIAGGLTEAFF.